The sequence of this TCR beta chain was determined in a study of T cell responses to AZD1222 COVID-19 vaccine. Sequenced by immunoSEQ multiplex PCR; TCRdb stores in-frame clones only, minus some. The repertoire holds around 150,000 clones, about 90% seen once, with 1.3% in the top ten. Trimming pared 6 bases from V and 6 bases from J, leaving 11 bases between. The CDR3 runs 13 residues. The sequencing used peripheral blood, collected 28 days after the second AZD1222 dose. This clonotype was obtained from an adult who received the AZD1222 COVID-19 vaccine. V gene TRBV12-3 or TRBV12-4 combines with J gene TRBJ2-2, with D uncertain. This CDR3 is CASRPSLAGELFF. In nucleotides, the CDR3 is TGTGCCAGCAGACCATCGTTGGCCGGGGAGCTGTTTTTT.